This T cell receptor (beta chain) was sequenced for a study of T cells in Graves' hyperthyroidism and ophthalmopathy. Regions amplified from RNA transcripts were the TCR beta CDR3 regions. Primed by the HTBI set, a first-round RT-PCR was run on the TCR CDR3. In TCRdb, the multiplex PCR reads were re-called with MiXCR into one record per CDR3 protein. The sample yields 500,000 to 550,000 distinct CDR3 sequences, around 20% seen once. Researchers defined stable Graves' hyperthyroidism as no ophthalmopathy progression within 18 months. This sample holds PBMCs from less than 13 ml fresh peripheral blood. This clonotype originated in a man in his late teens or twenties with Graves' hyperthyroidism. The sample comprised blood.

DNA of the CDR3: TGCGCCAGCAGCCAGAATTCGGGCTCCGACGCAGGGGGCTACACCTTC. Protein sequence: CASSQNSGSDAGGYTF. The rearrangement links TRBV4-1 to TRBJ1-2; D is possibly TRBD1 (5 bases). This CDR3 has 16 residues. Trimming took 3 bases from V and 8 from J, leaving 22 bases between them. Per germline, CDR1 MGHRA and CDR2 YSYEKL.